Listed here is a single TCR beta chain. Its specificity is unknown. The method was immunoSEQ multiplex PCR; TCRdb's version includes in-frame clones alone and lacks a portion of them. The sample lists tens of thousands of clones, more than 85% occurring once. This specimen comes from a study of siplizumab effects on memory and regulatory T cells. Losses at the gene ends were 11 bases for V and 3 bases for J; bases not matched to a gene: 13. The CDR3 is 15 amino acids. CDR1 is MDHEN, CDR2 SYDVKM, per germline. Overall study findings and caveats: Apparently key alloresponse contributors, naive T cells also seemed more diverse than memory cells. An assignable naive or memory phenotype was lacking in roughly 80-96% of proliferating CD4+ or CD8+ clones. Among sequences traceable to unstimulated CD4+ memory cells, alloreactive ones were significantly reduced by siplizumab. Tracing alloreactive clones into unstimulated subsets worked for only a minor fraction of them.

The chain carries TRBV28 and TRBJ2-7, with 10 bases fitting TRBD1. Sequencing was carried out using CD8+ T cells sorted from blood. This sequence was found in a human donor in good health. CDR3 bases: TGTGCCCTATCCCGGGACAGGGGAAAAGTCTACGAGCAGTACTTC. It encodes CALSRDRGKVYEQYF.